Shown below are 5 T cell receptor beta chains from a single sample sequenced in a study of control samples from healthy donors and cancer patients. Assay used: immunoSEQ multiplex PCR; TCRdb lists only in-frame clones, some missing. In the table there are 210,000 or so clones, 91% of which are singletons. Source material: blood. All receptors derive from a man aged 25 to 40 in good health.

The V gene is TRBV6-5, the J gene TRBJ2-3, with 8 bases identical to TRBD2. Germline CDR1 and CDR2: MNHEY and SVGAGI. The CDR3 has 14 residues. With V trimmed by 5 bases and J by 7 bases, 8 bases remained unmatched. CDR3 amino acids: CASSPIGRGNTQYF. CDR3 nucleotide sequence: TGTGCCAGCAGTCCCATCGGGAGGGGAAATACGCAGTATTTT.

The chain couples TRBV25-1 to TRBJ1-2; D unclear. The CDR3 totals 15 residues. V lost 8 bases to trimming and J lost 5 bases, with 21 bases between them. CDR1 is MGHDK, CDR2 SYGVNS, per germline. CDR3 loop: CASGGVGLGWYGYTF. The CDR3, as DNA: TGTGCCAGCGGCGGCGTTGGGCTAGGCTGGTATGGCTACACCTTC.

This rearrangement joins TRBV6-1 to TRBJ1-5, with D maybe TRBD1 (5 bases). The germline V and J ends were trimmed by 2 bases and 2 bases, with 10 bases remaining between them. Germline lookup yields CDR1 MNHNS and CDR2 SASEGT. CDR3 length: 15 amino acids. Here the CDR3 DNA reads TGTGCCAGCAGTGAAATGGGGACGGGCAATCAGCCCCAGCATTTT. Protein: CASSEMGTGNQPQHF.

V gene TRBV12-3 or TRBV12-4 combines with J gene TRBJ1-2; D uncertain. V lost 2 bases and J lost 2, with 6 bases in between. The CDR3 is 13 residues long. CDR3 protein: CASSLLGNYGYTF. The CDR3 coding sequence is TGTGCCAGCAGTTTATTAGGGAACTATGGCTACACCTTC.

This chain uses TRBV10-3 with TRBJ1-1; D not certain. This CDR3 is 13 amino acids long. The germline V and J ends were trimmed by 4 bases and 1 base, with 7 bases remaining between them. The germline V gene encodes CDR1 ENHRY and CDR2 SYGVKD. The CDR3 region is CAISASQNTEAFF. The DNA of the CDR3 is TGTGCCATCAGTGCATCCCAGAACACTGAAGCTTTCTTT.